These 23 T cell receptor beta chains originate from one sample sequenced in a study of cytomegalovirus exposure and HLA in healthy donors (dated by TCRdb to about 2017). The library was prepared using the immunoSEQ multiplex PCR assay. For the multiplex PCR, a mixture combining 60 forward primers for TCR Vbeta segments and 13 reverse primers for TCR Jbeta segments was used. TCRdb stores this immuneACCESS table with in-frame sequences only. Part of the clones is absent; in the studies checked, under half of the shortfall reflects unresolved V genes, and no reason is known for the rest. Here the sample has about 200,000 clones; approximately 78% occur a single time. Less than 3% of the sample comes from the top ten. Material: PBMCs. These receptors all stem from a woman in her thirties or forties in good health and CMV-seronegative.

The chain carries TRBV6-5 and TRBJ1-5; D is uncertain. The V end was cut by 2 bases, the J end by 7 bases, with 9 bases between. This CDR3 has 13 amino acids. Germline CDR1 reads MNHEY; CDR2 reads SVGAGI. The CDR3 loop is CASSYLRWQPQHF. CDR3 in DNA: TGTGCCAGCAGTTACCTCAGGTGGCAGCCCCAGCATTTT.

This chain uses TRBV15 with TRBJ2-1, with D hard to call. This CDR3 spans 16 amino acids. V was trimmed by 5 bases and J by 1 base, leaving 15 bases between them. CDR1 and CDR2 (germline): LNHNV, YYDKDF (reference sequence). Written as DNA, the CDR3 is TGTGCCACCAGCGAGCAGACTTACTTTTCCTACAATGAGCAGTTCTTC. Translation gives CATSEQTYFSYNEQFF. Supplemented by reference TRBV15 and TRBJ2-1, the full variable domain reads DAMVIQNPRYQVTQFGKPVTLSCSQTLNHNVMYWYQQKSSQAPKLLFHYYDKDFNNEADTPDNFQSRRPNTSFCFLDIRSPGLGDTAMYLCATSEQTYFSYNEQFFGPGTRLTVL.

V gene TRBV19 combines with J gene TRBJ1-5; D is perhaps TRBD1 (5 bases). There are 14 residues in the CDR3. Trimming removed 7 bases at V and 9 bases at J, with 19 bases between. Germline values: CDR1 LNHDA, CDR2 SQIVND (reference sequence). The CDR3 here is CASNRKGKEGPQHF. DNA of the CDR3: TGTGCCAGTAACAGAAAGGGGAAGGAAGGGCCCCAGCATTTT.

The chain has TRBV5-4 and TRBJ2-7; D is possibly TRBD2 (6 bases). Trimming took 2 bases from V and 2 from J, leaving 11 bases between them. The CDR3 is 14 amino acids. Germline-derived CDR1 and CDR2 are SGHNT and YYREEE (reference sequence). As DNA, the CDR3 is TGTGCCAGCAGCTTAGGCGGGGAAGCCTACGAGCAGTACTTC. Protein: CASSLGGEAYEQYF.

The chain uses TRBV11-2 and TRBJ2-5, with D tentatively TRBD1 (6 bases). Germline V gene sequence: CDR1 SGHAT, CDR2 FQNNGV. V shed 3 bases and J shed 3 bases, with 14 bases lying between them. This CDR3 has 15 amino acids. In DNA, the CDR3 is TGTGCCAGCAGCTTTCTATACAGGGTCAAAGAGACCCAGTACTTC. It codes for CASSFLYRVKETQYF. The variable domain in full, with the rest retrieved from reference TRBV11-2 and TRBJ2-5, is EAGVAQSPRYKIIEKRQSVAFWCNPISGHATLYWYQQILGQGPKLLIQFQNNGVVDDSQLPKDRFSAERLKGVDSTLKIQPAKLEDSAVYLCASSFLYRVKETQYFGPGTRLLVL.

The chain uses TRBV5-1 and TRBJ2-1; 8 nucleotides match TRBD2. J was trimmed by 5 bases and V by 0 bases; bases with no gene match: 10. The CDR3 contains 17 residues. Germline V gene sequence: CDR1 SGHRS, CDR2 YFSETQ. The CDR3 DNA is TGCGCCAGCAGCTTGGCCATAGTAGGGACTAGTAACAATGAGCAGTTCTTC. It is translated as CASSLAIVGTSNNEQFF.

This chain's CDR3 is CASQNVLYEQYF. Written as DNA, the CDR3 is TGTGCCAGCCAAAACGTACTCTACGAGCAGTACTTC. V and J are TRBV28 and TRBJ2-7; no clear D gene. Germline CDR1 reads MDHEN; CDR2 reads SYDVKM. The CDR3 covers 12 residues. V was cut by 8 bases and J by 3 bases, with 11 bases left in between.

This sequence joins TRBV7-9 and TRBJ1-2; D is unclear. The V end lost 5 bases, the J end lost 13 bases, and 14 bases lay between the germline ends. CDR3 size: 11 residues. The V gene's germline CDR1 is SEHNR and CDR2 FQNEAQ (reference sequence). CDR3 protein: CASSPGTPVTF. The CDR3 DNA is TGTGCCAGCAGCCCCGGTACCCCCGTCACCTTC. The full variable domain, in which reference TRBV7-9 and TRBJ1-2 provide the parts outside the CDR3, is DTGVSQNPRHKITKRGQNVTFRCDPISEHNRLYWYRQTLGQGPEFLTYFQNEAQLEKSRLLSDRFSAERPKGSFSTLEIQRTEQGDSAMYLCASSPGTPVTFGSGTRLTVV.

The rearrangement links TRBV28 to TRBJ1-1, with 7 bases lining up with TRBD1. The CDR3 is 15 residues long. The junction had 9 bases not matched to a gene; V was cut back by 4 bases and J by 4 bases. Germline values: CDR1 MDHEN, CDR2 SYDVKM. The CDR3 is CASSSGGGPFTEAFF. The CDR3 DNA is TGTGCCAGCAGTTCGGGAGGGGGCCCTTTCACTGAAGCTTTCTTT.

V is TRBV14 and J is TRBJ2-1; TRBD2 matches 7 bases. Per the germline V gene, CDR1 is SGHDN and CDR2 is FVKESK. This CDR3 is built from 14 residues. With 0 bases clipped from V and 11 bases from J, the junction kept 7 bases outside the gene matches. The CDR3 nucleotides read TGTGCCAGCAGCCAAGATGGAAAGAGCGGGAAGCAGTTCTTC. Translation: CASSQDGKSGKQFF.

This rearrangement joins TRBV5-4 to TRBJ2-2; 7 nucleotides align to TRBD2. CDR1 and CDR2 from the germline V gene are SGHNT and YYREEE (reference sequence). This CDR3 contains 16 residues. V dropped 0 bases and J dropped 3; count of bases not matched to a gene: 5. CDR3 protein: CASSLGGRADTGELFF. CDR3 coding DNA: TGTGCCAGCAGCTTGGGGGGGAGGGCCGACACCGGGGAGCTGTTTTTT. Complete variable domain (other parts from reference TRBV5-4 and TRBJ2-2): ETGVTQSPTHLIKTRGQQVTLRCSSQSGHNTVSWYQQALGQGPQFIFQYYREEENGRGNFPPRFSGLQFPNYSSELNVNALELDDSALYLCASSLGGRADTGELFFGEGSRLTVL.

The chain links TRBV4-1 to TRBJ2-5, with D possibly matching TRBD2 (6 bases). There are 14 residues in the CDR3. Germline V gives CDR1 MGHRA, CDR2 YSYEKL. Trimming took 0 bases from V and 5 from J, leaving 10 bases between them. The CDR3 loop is CASSQEGGRETQYF. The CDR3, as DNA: TGCGCCAGCAGCCAAGAGGGGGGTAGGGAGACCCAGTACTTC.

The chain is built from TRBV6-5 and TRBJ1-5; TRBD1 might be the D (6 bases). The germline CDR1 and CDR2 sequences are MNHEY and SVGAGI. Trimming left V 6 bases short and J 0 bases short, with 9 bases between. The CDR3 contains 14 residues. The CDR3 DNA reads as TGTGCCAGCAGCACAGGGAATAGCAATCAGCCCCAGCATTTT. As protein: CASSTGNSNQPQHF.

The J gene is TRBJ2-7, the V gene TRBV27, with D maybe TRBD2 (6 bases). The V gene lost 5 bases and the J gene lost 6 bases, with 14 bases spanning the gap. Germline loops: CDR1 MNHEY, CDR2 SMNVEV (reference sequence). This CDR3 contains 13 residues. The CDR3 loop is CASSVAGSCEQYF. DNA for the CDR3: TGTGCCAGCAGTGTGGCGGGGAGCTGCGAGCAGTACTTC.

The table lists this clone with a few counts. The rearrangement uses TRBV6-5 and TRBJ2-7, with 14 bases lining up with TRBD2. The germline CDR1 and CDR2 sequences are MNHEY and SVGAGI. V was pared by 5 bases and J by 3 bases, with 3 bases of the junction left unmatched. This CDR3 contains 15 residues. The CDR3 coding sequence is TGTGCCAGCAGTATAGGGACTAGCGGGAGCTACGAGCAGTACTTC. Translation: CASSIGTSGSYEQYF.

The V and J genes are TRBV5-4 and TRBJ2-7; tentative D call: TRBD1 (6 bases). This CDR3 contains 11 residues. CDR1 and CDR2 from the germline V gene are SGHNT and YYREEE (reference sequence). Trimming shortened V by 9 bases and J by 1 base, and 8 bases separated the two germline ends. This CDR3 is CATGTSYEQYF. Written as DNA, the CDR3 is TGTGCCACCGGGACATCCTACGAGCAGTACTTC.

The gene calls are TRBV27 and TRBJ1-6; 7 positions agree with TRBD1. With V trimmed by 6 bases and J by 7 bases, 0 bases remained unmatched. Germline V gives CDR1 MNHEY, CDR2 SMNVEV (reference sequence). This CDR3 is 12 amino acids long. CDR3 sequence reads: CASRDRNSPLHF. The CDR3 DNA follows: TGTGCCAGCAGGGACAGGAATTCACCCCTCCACTTT.

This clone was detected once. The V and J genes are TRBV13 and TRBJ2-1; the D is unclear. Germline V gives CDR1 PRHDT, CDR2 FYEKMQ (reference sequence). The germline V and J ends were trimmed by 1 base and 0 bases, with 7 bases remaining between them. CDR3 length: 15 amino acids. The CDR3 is CASSLVRNSYNEQFF. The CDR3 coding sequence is TGTGCCAGCAGCTTAGTCCGTAACTCCTACAATGAGCAGTTCTTC.

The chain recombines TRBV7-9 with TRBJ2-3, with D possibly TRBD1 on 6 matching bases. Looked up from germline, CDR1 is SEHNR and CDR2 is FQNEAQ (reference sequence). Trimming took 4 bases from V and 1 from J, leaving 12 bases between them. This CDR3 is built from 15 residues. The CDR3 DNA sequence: TGTGCCAGCAGCTCCCGTAAGGGGGGCACAGATACGCAGTATTTT. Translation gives CASSSRKGGTDTQYF.

In DNA, the CDR3 is TGTGCCAGCTCAAACGGGGTGAACACTGAAGCTTTCTTT. Protein: CASSNGVNTEAFF. The chain carries TRBV18 and TRBJ1-1; D is uncertain. Germline loops: CDR1 KGHSH, CDR2 LQKENI. V shed 5 bases and J shed 0 bases, with 7 bases lying between them. There are 13 residues in the CDR3.

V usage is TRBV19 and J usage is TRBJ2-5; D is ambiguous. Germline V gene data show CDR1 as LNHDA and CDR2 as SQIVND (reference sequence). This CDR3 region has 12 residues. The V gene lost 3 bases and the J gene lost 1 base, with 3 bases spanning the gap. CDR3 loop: CASSIGQETQYF. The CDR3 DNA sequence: TGTGCCAGTAGTATCGGCCAAGAGACCCAGTACTTC.

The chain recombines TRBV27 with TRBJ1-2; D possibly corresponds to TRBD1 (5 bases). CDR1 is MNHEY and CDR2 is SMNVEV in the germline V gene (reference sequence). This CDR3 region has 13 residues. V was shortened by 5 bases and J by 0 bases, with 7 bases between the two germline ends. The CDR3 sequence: CASSRQPNYGYTF. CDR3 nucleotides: TGTGCCAGCAGTCGACAGCCTAACTATGGCTACACCTTC.

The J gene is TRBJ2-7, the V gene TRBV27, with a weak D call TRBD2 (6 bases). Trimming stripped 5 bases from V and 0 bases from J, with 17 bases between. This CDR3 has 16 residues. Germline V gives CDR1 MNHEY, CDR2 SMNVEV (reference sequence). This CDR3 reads CASSPLPGEDSYEQYF. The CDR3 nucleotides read TGTGCCAGCAGTCCACTCCCCGGGGAGGACTCCTACGAGCAGTACTTC.